This TCR beta chain was sequenced in a study of blood T cell repertoires in COVID-19. The overall study: Acute and convalescent COVID-19 specimens originated in the United States, Italy and Spain. Sources were T cells, B-cell-depleted T cells, or PBMCs; the material itself was cDNA or gDNA.

Original handling: Using reference gene primer amplification, nucleated cell counts were estimated. Using immunoSEQ multiplex PCR, the repertoire was profiled, and TCRdb retains in-frame clones only, with some absent. V and J calls and clone size follow that table, whereas D and trimming were derived from the DNA. The data contain over 200,000 clones, roughly 85% of them singletons. The CDR3 length is 15 residues. CDR1 and CDR2 from the germline V gene are LNHDA and SQIVND (reference sequence). The ends lost 3 bases at V and 5 bases at J; junction bases unmatched: 3. This chain links TRBV19 with TRBJ2-2; 10 bases agree with TRBD1. The sample taken for sequencing was peripheral blood. The source of this sequence is a woman in her thirties or forties with active or convalescent COVID-19. The CDR3 region has the DNA TGTGCCAGTAGTATGGACAGGGGGAGGACCGGGGAGCTGTTTTTT. Its translation: CASSMDRGRTGELFF.